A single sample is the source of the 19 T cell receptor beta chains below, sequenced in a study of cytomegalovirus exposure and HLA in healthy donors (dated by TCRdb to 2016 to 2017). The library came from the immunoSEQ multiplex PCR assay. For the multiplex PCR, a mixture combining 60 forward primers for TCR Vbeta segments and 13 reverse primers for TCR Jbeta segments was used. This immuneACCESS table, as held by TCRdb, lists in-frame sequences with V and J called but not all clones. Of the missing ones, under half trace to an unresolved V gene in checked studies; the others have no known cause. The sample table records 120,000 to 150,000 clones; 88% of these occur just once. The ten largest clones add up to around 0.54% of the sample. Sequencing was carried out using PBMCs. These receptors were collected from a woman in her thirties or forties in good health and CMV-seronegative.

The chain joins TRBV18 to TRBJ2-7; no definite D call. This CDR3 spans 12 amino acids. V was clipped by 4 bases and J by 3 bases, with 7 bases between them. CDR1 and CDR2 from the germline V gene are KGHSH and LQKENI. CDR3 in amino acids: CASSRSVYEQYF. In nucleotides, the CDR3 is TGTGCCAGCTCACGAAGCGTCTACGAGCAGTACTTC.

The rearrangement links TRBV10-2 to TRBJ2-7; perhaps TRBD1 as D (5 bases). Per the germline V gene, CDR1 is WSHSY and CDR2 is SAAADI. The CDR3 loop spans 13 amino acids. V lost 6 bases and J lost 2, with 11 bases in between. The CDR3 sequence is CASRDSAPYEQYF. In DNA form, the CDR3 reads TGCGCCAGCAGAGACAGTGCCCCCTACGAGCAGTACTTC.

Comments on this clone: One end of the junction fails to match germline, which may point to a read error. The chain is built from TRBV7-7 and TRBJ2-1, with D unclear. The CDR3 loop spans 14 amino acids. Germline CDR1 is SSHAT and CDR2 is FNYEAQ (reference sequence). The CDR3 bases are TGTGCTAGCAGCTTAGATCCTAGTGGAGATGAGCAGTTCTTC. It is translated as CASSLDPSGDEQFF.

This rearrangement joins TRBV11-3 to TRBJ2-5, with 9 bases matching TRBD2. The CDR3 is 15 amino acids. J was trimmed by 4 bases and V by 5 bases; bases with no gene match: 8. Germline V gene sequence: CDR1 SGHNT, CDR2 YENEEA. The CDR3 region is CASSEEREVVETQYF. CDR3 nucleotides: TGTGCCAGCAGCGAGGAGCGGGAGGTGGTAGAGACCCAGTACTTC.

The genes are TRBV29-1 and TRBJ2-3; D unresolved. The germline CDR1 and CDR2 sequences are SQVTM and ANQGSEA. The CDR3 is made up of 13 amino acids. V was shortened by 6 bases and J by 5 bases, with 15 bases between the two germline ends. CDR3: CSVSEYVGDTQYF. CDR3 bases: TGCAGCGTGAGTGAGTATGTTGGAGATACGCAGTATTTT.

The CDR3 reads CSAETGNTGELFF. Written as DNA, the CDR3 is TGCAGCGCCGAGACAGGGAACACCGGGGAGCTGTTTTTT. This chain links TRBV29-1 with TRBJ2-2; a weak D match, TRBD1 (6 bases). Trimming stripped 7 bases from V and 1 base from J, with 10 bases between. CDR1 is SQVTM, CDR2 ANQGSEA, per germline. CDR3 length: 13 residues.

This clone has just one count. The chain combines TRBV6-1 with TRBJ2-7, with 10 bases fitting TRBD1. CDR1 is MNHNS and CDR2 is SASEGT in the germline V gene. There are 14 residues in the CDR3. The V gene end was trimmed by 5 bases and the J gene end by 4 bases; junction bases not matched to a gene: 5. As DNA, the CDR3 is TGTGCCAGCAGTCTTGACAGGGGGCGATACGAGCAGTACTTC. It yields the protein CASSLDRGRYEQYF.

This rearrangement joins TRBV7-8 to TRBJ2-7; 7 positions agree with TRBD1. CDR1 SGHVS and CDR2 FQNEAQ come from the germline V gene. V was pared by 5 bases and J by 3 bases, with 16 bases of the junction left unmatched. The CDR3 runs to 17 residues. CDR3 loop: CASSPQGWDSGGYEQYF. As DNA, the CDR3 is TGTGCCAGCAGCCCGCAGGGTTGGGACAGTGGGGGCTACGAGCAGTACTTC.

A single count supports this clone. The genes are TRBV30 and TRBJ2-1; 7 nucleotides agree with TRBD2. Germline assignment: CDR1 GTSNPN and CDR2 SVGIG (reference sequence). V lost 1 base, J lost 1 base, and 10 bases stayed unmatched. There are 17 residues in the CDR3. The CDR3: CAWSEGNGRPSYNEQFF. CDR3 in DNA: TGTGCCTGGAGTGAGGGTAACGGGAGGCCATCCTACAATGAGCAGTTCTTC.

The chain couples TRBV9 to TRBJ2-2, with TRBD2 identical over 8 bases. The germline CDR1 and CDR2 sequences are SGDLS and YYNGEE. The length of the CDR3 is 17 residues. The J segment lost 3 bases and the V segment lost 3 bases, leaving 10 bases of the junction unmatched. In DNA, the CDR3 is TGTGCCAGCAGCGGACCCGGGACTAGGAGGGACACCGGGGAGCTGTTTTTT. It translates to CASSGPGTRRDTGELFF.

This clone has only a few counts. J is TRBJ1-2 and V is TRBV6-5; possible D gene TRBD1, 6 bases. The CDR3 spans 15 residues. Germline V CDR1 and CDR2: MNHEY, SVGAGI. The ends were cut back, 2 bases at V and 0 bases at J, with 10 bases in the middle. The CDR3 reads CASSYGTGTNYGYTF. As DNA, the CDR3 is TGTGCCAGCAGTTACGGTACAGGGACTAACTATGGCTACACCTTC.

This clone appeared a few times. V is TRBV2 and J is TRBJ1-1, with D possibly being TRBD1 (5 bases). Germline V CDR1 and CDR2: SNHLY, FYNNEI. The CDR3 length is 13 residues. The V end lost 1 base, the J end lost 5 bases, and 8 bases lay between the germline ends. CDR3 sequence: CASSEEGVTEAFF. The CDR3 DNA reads TGTGCCAGCAGTGAAGAAGGGGTAACTGAAGCTTTCTTT.

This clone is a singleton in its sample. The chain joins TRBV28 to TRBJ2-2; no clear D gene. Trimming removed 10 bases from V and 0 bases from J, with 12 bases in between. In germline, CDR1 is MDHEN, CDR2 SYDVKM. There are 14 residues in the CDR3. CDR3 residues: CATEPIANTGELFF. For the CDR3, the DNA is TGTGCCACCGAGCCTATCGCGAACACCGGGGAGCTGTTTTTT.

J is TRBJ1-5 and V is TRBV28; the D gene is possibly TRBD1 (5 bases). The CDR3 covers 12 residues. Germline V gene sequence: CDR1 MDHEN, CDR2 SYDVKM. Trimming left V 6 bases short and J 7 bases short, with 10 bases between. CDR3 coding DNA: TGTGCCAGCAGGCAGGGAAACCAGCCCCAGCATTTT. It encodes CASRQGNQPQHF.

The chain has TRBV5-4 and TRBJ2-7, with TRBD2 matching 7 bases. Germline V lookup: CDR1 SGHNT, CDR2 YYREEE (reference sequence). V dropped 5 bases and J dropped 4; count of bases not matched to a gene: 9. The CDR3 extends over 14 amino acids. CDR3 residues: CASRVTSDTYEQYF. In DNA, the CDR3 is TGTGCCAGCAGAGTAACTAGCGACACTTACGAGCAGTACTTC.

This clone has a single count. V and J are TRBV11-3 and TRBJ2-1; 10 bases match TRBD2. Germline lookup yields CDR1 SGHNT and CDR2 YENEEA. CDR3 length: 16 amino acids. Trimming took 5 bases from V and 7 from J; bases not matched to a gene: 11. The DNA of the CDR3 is TGTGCCAGCAGCCGAAAGGTTCCAGCGGGAGGGAATGAGCAGTTCTTC. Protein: CASSRKVPAGGNEQFF.

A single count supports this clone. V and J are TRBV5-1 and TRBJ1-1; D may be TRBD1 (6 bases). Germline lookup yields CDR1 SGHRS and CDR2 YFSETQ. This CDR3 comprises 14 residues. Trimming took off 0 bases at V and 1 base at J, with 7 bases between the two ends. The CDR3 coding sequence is TGCGCCAGCAGCTTGGGACAGGCGAACACTGAAGCTTTCTTT. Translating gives CASSLGQANTEAFF.

The CDR3 region has the DNA TGCGCCAGCAGCTTGGAGGGCAGGGCGGTAACTGAAGCTTTCTTT. It specifies CASSLEGRAVTEAFF. This rearrangement joins TRBV5-1 to TRBJ1-1; tentative D call: TRBD1 (5 bases). The CDR3 runs to 15 residues. V lost 0 bases to trimming and J lost 5 bases, with 14 bases between them. The germline CDR1 and CDR2 sequences are SGHRS and YFSETQ.

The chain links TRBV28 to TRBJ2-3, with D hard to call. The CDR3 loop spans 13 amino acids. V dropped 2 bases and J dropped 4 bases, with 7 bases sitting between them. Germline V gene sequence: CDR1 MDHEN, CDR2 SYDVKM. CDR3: CASSLSVPDTQYF. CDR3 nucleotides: TGTGCCAGCAGTTTAAGCGTCCCAGATACGCAGTATTTT.